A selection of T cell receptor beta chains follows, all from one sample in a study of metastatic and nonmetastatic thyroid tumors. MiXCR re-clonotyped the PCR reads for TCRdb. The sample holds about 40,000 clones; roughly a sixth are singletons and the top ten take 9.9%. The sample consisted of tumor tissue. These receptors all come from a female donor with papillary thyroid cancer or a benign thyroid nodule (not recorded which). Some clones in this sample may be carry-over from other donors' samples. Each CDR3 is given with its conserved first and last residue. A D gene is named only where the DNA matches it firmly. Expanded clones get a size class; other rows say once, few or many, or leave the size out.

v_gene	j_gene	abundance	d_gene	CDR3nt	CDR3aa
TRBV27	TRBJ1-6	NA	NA	TGTGTCAGCAGTTCCGTTGTTGCAGGGGAATCACCCCTCCACTTT	CVSSSVVAGESPLHF
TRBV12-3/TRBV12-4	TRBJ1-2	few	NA	TGTGCCAGCAGTCCCGGTTTTGAGCAGGGGACCTATTGCTACACCTTC	CASSPGFEQGTYCYTF
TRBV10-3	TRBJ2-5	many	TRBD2	TGTGCCATCAGTGGGGACTCCTCGGGAGGCCAAGAGACCCAGTACTTC	CAISGDSSGGQETQYF
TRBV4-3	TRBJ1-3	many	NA	TGCGCCAGCAGCCAAGAGCCCCGAGGAGGCCCCTCTGGAAACACCATATATTTT	CASSQEPRGGPSGNTIYF
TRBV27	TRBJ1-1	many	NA	TGTGCCAGCAGTGTCGGGGGGTTCCACACTGAAGCTTTCTTT	CASSVGGFHTEAFF
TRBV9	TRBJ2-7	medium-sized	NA	TGTGCCAGCAGCGCCTCATTCCAGACAGAATCCTACGAGCAGTACTTC	CASSASFQTESYEQYF
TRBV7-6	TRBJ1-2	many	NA	TGTGCCAGCAGCTTAGGCGGGGAAAACTATGGCTACACCTTC	CASSLGGENYGYTF
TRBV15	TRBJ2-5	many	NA	TGTGCCACCAGCAGAGGATCGGTGCGGGAGACCCAGTACTTC	CATSRGSVRETQYF
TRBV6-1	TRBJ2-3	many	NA	TGTGCCAGCAGTGCCAGGAGGACAGATACGCAGTATTTT	CASSARRTDTQYF
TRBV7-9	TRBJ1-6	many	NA	TGTGCCAGCAGCTTAGCTTTTAATTCACCCCTCCACTTT	CASSLAFNSPLHF
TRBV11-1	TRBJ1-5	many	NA	TGTGCCAGCAGCTTAGGACCGGCCGGATTCGGGGGCAATCAGCCCCAGCATTTT	CASSLGPAGFGGNQPQHF
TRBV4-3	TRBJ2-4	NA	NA	TGCGCCAGCAGCCCGACTTCCGGTGTGGGCATTCAGTACTTC	CASSPTSGVGIQYF
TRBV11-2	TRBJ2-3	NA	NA	TGTGCCAGCATCCCGGTCGGGGCCTTAGTTGCAGATACGCAGTATTTT	CASIPVGALVADTQYF
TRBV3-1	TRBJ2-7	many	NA	TGTGCCAGCAGCCAAGGGGCGGGGCCGAACAGACACTTC	CASSQGAGPNRHF
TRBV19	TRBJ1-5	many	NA	TGTGCCAGCAGTCCCTCAGGCCCTTGGGACGGCAATCAGCCCCAGCATTTT	CASSPSGPWDGNQPQHF
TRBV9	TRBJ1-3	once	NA	TGTGCCAGCAGCGTAGCTGAGTCTGGAAACACCATATATTTT	CASSVAESGNTIYF
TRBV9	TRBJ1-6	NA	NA	TGTGCCAGCAGCGTAGGAGGAACACGGGGTAATTCACCCCTCCACTTT	CASSVGGTRGNSPLHF
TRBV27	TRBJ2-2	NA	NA	TGTGCCAGCAGTTCCAGCTGGAGTCAGGACACCGGGGAGCTTTTTTTT	CASSSSWSQDTGELFF
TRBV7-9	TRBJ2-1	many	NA	TGTGCCAGCAGCTTAGCGCTTACCCCTTCGTTCTTC	CASSLALTPSFF
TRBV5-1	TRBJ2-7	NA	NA	TGCGCCAGCAGCTTGGCCTCAGGGTACGAGCAGTACTTC	CASSLASGYEQYF
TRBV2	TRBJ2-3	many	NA	TGTGCCAGCAGTGAAAGGGTGTCCCCTAAGGGCACAGATACGCAGTATTTT	CASSERVSPKGTDTQYF
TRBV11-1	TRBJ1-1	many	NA	TGTGCCAGCAGCTGGCTTCAGGGACTAAGACCTAACACTGAAGCTTTCTTT	CASSWLQGLRPNTEAFF